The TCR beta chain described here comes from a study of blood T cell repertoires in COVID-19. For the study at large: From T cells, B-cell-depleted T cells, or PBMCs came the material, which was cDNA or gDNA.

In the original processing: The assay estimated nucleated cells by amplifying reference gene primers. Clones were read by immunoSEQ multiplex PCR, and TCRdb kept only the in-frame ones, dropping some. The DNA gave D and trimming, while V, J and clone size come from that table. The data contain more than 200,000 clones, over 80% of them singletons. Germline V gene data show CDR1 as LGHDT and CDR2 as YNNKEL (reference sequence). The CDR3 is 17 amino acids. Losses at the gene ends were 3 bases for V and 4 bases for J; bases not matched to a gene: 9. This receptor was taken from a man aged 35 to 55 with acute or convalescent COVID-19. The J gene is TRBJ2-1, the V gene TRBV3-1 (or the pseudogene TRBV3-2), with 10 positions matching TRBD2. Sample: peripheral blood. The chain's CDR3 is CASSQMLAGGGYNEQFF. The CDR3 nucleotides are TGTGCCAGCAGCCAGATGTTAGCGGGAGGAGGTTACAATGAGCAGTTCTTC.